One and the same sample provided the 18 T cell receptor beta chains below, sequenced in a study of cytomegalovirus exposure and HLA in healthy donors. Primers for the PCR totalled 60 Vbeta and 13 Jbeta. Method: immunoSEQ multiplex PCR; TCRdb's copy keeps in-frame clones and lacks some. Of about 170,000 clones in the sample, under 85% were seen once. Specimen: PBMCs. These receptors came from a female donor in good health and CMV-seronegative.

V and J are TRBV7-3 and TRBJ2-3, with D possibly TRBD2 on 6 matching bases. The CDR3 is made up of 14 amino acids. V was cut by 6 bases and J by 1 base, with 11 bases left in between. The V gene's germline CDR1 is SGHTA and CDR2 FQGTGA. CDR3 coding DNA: TGTGCCAGCAGGGAGGGAGCGGGCACAGATACGCAGTATTTT. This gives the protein CASREGAGTDTQYF.

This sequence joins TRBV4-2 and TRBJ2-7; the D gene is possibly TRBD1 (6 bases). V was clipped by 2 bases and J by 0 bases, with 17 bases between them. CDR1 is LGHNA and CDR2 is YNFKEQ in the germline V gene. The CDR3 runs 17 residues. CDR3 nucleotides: TGTGCCAGCAGCCAACCGAACCGGGACATGAGCTCCTACGAGCAGTACTTC. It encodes CASSQPNRDMSSYEQYF.

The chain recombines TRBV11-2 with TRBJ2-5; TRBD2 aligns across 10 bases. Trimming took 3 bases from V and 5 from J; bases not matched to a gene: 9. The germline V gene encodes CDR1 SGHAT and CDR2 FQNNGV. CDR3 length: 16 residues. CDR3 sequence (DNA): TGTGCCAGCAGCTTCCAGCGGGGGGGGCTCGGGGAGACCCAGTACTTC. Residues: CASSFQRGGLGETQYF.

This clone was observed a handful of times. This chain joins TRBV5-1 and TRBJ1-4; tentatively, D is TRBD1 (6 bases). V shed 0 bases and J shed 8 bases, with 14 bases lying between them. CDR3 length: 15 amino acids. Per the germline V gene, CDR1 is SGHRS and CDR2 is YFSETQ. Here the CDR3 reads CASSLDPGQWEKLFF. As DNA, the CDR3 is TGCGCCAGCAGCTTGGACCCGGGACAATGGGAAAAACTGTTTTTT.

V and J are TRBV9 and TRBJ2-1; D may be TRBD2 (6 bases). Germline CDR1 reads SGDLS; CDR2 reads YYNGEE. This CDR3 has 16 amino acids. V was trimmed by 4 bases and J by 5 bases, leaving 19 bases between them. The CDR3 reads CASSPQGAGLNNEQFF. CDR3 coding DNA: TGTGCCAGCAGCCCCCAAGGGGCGGGACTTAACAATGAGCAGTTCTTC.

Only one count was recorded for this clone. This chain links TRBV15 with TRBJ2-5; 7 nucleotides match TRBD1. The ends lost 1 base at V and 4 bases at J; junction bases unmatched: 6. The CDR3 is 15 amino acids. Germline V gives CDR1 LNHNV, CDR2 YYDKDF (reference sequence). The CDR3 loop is CATSRVEGGTETQYF. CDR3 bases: TGTGCCACCAGCAGAGTCGAAGGGGGCACAGAGACCCAGTACTTC.

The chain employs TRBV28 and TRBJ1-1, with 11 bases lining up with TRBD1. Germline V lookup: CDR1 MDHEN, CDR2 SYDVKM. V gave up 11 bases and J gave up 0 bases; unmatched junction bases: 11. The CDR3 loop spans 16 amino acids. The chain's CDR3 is CAVSRGQGALNTEAFF. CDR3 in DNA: TGTGCCGTCAGTCGTGGACAGGGGGCTTTGAACACTGAAGCTTTCTTT.

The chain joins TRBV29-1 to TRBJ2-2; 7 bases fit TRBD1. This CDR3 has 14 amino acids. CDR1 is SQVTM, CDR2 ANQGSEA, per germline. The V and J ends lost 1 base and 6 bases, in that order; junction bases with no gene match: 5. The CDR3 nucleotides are TGCAGCGTTGAAGTCAACAGGGGTGCCGGGGAGCTGTTTTTT. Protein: CSVEVNRGAGELFF.

CDR3: CASSFRTGGDEQYF. The DNA of the CDR3 is TGTGCCAGCAGCTTCCGGACAGGGGGCGACGAGCAGTACTTC. V gene TRBV5-5 combines with J gene TRBJ2-7, with TRBD1 matching over 11 bases. The germline V gene encodes CDR1 SGHKS and CDR2 YYEKEE (reference sequence). Trimming took 2 bases from V and 5 from J; bases not matched to a gene: 3. The CDR3 totals 14 residues.

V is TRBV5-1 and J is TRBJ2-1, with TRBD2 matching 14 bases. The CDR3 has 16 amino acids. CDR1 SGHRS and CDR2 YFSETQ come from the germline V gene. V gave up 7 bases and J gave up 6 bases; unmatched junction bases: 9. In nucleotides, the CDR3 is TGCGCCAGCGCCCGACTAGCGGGAGGGGGGGGCAATGAGCAGTTCTTC. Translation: CASARLAGGGGNEQFF. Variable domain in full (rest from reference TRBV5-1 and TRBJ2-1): KAGVTQTPRYLIKTRGQQVTLSCSPISGHRSVSWYQQTPGQGLQFLFEYFSETQRNKGNFPGRFSGRQFSNSRSEMNVSTLELGDSALYLCASARLAGGGGNEQFFGPGTRLTVL.

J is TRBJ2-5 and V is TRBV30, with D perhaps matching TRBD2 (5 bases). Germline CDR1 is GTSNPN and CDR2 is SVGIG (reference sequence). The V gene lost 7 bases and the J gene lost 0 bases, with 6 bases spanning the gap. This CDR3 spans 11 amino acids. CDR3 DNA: TGTGCCTCAGCGGACCAAGAGACCCAGTACTTC. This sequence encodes CASADQETQYF.

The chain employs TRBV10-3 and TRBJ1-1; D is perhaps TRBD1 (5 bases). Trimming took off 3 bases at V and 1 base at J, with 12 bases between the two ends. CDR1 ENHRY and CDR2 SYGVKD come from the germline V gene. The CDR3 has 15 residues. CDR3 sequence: CAISDLQGRNTEAFF. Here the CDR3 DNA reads TGTGCCATCAGTGATTTGCAGGGAAGGAACACTGAAGCTTTCTTT.

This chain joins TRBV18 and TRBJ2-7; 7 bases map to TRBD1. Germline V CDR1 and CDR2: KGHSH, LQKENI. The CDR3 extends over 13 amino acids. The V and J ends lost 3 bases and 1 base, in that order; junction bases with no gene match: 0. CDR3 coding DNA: TGTGCCAGCTCACCGGGACAGTCCTACGAGCAGTACTTC. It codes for CASSPGQSYEQYF.

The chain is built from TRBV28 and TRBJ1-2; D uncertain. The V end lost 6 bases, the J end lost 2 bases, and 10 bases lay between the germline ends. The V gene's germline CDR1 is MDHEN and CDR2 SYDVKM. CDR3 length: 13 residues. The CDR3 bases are TGTGCCAGCAGCCGGGTCTTGAACTATGGCTACACCTTC. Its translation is CASSRVLNYGYTF.

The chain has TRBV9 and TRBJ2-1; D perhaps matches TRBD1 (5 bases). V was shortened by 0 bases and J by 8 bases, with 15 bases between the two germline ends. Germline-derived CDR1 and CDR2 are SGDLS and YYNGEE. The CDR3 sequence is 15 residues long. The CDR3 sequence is CASSVGQGSVDEQFF. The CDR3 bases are TGTGCCAGCAGCGTAGGGCAGGGAAGTGTGGATGAGCAGTTCTTC. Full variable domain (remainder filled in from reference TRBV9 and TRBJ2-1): DSGVTQTPKHLITATGQRVTLRCSPRSGDLSVYWYQQSLDQGLQFLIQYYNGEERAKGNILERFSAQQFPDLHSELNLSSLELGDSALYFCASSVGQGSVDEQFFGPGTRLTVL.

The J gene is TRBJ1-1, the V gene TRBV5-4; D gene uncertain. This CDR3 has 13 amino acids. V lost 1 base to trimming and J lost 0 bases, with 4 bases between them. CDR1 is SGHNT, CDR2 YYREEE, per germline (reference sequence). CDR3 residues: CASSLTVNTEAFF. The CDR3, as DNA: TGTGCCAGCAGCTTGACAGTGAACACTGAAGCTTTCTTT.

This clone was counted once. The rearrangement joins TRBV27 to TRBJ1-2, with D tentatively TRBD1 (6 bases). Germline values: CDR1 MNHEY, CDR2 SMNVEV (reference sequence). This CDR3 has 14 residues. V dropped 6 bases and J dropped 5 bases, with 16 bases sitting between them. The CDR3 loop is CASSFRDKEYGYTF. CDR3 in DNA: TGTGCCAGCAGCTTCCGGGACAAGGAATATGGCTACACCTTC.

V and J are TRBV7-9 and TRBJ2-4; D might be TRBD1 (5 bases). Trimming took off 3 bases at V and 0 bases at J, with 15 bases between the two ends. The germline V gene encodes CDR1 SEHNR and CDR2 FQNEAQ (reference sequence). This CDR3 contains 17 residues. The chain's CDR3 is CASSFRSQALAKNIQYF. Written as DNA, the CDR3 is TGTGCCAGCAGCTTCAGGTCACAGGCTCTAGCCAAAAACATTCAGTACTTC.